This TCR beta chain was profiled in a study of PD-1 blockade in classical Hodgkin lymphoma. Study-wide background: Nivolumab was administered to patients intravenously at 3 mg/kg every 2 weeks. Regarding the study as a whole: By C4D1, diversity of CD4+ TCRs had risen significantly, whereas that of CD8+ TCRs had not. At baseline, newly diagnosed patients reportedly showed less TCR diversity than healthy donors. Factors driving the repertoire differences, possibly disease activity or prior therapy, remain undefined.

Brentuximab vedotin exposure varied, and every patient relapsed after autologous stem cell transplantation. Measured with immunoSEQ multiplex PCR; TCRdb has only the in-frame clones, and not every one. The table shows 35,000 or so clones, with 69% occurring only once. About this clone: The antigen is unknown.

The CDR3 has 16 amino acids. Between the trimmed V and J ends, which lost 9 bases and 1 base, there was a span of 19 bases. The germline gives CDR1 WNHNN, CDR2 SYGVQD (reference sequence). The source of this sequence is a human donor with classical Hodgkin lymphoma. This specimen consisted of peripheral blood mononuclear cells (PBMCs), obtained before the second cycle of nivolumab. The genes are TRBV10-1 and TRBJ2-4; D gene unclear. DNA of the CDR3: TGCGCCAGTATCCAGACTTCTAACCCGGCCAAAAACATTCAGTACTTC. This encodes CASIQTSNPAKNIQYF.